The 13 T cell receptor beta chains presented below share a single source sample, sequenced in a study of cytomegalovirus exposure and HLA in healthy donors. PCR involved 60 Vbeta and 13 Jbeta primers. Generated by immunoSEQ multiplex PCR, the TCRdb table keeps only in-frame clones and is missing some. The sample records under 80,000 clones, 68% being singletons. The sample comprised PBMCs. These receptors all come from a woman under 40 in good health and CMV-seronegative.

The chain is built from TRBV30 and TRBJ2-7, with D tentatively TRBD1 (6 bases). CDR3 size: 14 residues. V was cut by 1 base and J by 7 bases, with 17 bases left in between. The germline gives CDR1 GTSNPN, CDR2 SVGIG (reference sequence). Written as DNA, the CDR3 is TGTGCCTGGAGTGGGGGTGCAGGGGAATGGGAGCAGTACTTC. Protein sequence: CAWSGGAGEWEQYF.

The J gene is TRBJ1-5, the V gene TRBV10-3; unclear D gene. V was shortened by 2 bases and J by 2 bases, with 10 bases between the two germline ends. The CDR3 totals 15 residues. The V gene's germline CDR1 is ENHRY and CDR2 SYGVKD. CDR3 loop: CAISEIRGGNQPQHF. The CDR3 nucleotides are TGTGCCATCAGTGAGATCCGGGGTGGCAATCAGCCCCAGCATTTT.

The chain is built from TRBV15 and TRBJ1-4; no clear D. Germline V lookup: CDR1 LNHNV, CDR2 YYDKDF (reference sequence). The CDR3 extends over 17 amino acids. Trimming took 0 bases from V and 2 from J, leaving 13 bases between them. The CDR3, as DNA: TGTGCCACCAGCAGAGAAAAGGCCCCCGGGACTAATGAAAAACTGTTTTTT. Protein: CATSREKAPGTNEKLFF.

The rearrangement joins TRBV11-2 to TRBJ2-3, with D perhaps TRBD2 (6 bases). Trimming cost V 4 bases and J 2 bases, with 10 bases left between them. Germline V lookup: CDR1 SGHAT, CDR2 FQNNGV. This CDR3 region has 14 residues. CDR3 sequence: CASSSGLNTDTQYF. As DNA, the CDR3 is TGTGCCAGCAGCTCGGGACTTAACACAGATACGCAGTATTTT.

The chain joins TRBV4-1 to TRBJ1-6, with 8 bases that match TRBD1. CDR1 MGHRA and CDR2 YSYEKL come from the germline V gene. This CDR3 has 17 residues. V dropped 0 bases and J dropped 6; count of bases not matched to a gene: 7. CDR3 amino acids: CASSQDLAGGLNSPLHF. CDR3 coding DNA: TGCGCCAGCAGCCAAGATTTGGCAGGGGGCCTTAATTCACCCCTCCACTTT.

CDR3 in amino acids: CASSAGQVSYEQYF. CDR3 DNA sequence: TGTGCCAGCAGCGCGGGACAGGTCTCCTACGAGCAGTACTTC. The rearrangement uses TRBV9 and TRBJ2-7; TRBD1 agrees at 8 bases. The CDR3 has 14 amino acids. Per the germline V gene, CDR1 is SGDLS and CDR2 is YYNGEE. After removal of 3 bases from V and 0 bases from J, the junction contained 2 bases not matched to a gene.

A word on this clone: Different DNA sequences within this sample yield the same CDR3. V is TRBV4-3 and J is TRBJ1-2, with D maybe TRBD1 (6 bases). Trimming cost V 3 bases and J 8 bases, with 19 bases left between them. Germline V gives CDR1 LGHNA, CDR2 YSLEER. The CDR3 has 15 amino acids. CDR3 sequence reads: CASSQGLQGSWGYTF. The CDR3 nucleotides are TGCGCCAGCAGCCAGGGACTACAGGGCTCTTGGGGCTACACCTTC.

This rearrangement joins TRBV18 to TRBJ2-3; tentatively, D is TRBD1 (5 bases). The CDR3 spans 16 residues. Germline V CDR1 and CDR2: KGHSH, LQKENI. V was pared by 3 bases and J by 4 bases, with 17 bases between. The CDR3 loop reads CASSPGSPGWADTQYF. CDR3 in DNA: TGTGCCAGCTCACCCGGGTCCCCAGGGTGGGCAGATACGCAGTATTTT.

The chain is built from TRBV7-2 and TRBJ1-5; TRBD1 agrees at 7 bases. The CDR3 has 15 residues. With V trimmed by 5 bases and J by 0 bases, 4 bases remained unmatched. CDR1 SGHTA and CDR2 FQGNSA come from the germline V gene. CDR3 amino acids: CASSPQGTSNQPQHF. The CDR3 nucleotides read TGTGCCAGCAGCCCACAGGGGACTAGCAATCAGCCCCAGCATTTT.

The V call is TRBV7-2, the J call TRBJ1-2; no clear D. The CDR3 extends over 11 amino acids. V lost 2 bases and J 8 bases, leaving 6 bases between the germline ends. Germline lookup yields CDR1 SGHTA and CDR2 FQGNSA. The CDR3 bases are TGTGCCAGCAGCTTAAGGGAGGGCTACACCTTC. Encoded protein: CASSLREGYTF.

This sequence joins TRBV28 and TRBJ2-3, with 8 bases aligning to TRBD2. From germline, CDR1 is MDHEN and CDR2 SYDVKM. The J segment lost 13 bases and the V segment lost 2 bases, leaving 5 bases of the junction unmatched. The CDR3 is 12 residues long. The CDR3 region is CASSLDGGGKYF. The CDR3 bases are TGTGCCAGCAGTTTAGATGGCGGGGGGAAGTATTTT.

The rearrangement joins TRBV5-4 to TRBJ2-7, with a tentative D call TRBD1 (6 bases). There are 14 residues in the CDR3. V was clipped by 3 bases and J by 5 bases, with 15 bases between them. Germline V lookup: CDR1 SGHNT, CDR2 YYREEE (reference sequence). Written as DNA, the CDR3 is TGTGCCAGCAGCTCACCGGGACATATCAACGAGCAGTACTTC. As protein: CASSSPGHINEQYF.

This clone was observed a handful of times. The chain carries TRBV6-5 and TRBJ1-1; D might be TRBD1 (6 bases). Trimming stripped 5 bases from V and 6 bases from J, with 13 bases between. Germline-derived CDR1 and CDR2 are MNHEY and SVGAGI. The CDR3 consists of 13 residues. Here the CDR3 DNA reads TGTGCCAGCAGTAAAGGGACAACCCCTGAAGCTTTCTTT. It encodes CASSKGTTPEAFF.